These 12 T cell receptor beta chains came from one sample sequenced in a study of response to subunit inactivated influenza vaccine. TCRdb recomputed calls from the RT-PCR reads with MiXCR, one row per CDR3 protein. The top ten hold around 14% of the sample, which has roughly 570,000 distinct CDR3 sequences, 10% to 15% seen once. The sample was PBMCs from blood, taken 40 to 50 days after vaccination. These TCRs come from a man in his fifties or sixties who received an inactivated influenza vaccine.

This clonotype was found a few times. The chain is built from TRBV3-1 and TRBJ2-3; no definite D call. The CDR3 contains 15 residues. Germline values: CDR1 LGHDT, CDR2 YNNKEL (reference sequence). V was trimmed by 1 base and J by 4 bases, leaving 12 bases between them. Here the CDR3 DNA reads TGTGCCAGCAGCCAAGGAGTGGGTCGGGCAGATACGCAGTATTTT. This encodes CASSQGVGRADTQYF.

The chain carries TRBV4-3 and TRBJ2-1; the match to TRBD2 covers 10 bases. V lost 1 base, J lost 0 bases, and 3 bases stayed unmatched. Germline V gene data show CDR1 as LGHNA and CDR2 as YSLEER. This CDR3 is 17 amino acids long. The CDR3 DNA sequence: TGCGCCAGCAGCCAAGGGGCTAGCGGGAGCTCCTACAATGAGCAGTTCTTC. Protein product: CASSQGASGSSYNEQFF.

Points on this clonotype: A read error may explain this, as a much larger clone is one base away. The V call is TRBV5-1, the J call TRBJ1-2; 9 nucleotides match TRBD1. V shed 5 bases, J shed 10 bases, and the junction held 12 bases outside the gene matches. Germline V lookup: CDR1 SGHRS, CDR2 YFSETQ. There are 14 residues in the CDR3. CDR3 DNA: TGCGCCAGCAGATCGGGACAGGGTAATACTGCCTACACCTTC. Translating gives CASRSGQGNTAYTF.

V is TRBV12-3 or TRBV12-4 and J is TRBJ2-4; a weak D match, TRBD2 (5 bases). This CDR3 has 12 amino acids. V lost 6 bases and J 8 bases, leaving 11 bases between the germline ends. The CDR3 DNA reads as TGTGCCAGCAGGTCCGGGATGGACATTCAGTACTTC. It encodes CASRSGMDIQYF.

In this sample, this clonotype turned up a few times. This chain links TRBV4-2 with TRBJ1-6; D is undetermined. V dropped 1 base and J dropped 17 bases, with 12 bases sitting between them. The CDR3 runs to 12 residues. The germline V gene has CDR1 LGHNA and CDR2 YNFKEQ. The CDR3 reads CASSQGKGAVHF. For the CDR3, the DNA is TGTGCCAGCAGCCAAGGGAAGGGAGCCGTCCACTTT.

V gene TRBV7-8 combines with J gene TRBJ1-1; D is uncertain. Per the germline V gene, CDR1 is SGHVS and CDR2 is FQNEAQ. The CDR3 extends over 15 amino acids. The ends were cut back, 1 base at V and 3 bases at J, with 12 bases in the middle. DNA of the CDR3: TGTGCCAGCAGCTTAGGACGATCCGTTGACACTGAAGCTTTCTTT. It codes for CASSLGRSVDTEAFF.

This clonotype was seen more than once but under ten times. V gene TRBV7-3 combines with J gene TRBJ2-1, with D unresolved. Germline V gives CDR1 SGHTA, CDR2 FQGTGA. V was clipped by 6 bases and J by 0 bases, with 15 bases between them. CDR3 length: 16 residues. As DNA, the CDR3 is TGTGCCAGCAGTTTGATGGTCACGAGCTCCTACAATGAGCAGTTCTTC. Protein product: CASSLMVTSSYNEQFF.

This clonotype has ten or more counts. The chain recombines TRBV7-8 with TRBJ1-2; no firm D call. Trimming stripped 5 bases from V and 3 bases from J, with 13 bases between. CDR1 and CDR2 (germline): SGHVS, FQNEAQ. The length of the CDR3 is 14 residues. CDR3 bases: TGTGCCAGCAGCCCGGCCCCAATGCACTATGGCTACACCTTC. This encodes CASSPAPMHYGYTF.

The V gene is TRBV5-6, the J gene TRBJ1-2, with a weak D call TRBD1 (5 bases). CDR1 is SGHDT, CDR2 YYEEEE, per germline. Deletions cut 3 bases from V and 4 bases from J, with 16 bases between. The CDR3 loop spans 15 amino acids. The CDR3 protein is CASSYGTGWGYGYTF. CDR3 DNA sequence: TGTGCCAGCAGCTATGGGACGGGTTGGGGCTATGGCTACACCTTC.

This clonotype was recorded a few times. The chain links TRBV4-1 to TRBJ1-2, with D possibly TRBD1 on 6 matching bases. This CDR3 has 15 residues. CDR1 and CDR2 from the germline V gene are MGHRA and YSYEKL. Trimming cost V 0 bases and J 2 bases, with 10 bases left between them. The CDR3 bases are TGCGCCAGCAGCCAAGACCGGGACAACAACTATGGCTACACCTTC. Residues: CASSQDRDNNYGYTF.

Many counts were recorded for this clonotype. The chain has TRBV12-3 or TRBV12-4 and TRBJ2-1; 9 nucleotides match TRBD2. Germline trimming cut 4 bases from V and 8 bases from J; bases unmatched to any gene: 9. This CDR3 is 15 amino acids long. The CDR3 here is CASSSTSGDGDEQFF. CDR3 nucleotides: TGTGCCAGCAGTTCGACTAGCGGAGACGGGGATGAGCAGTTCTTC.

CDR3 DNA sequence: TGCAGTGCTTCTGGTGTTCGGAAGACCCAGTACTTC. Translated: CSASGVRKTQYF. The chain employs TRBV20-1 and TRBJ2-5, with D uncertain. The CDR3 sequence is 12 residues long. CDR1 is DFQATT and CDR2 is SNEGSKA in the germline V gene (reference sequence). Trimming took 5 bases from V and 6 from J, leaving 13 bases between them.